The clone carrying this TCR beta chain came up a few times. Its antigen is currently unknown. Other DNA variants within this sample encode the same CDR3. The authors reverse transcribed all of the isolated RNA, so sequencing captured expressed TCRB transcripts. Data came from immunoSEQ multiplex PCR; TCRdb stores just in-frame clones and leaves some out. Of 300,000 or so clones detected, approximately 13% appear once; the ten largest clones hold around 0.016%. V lost 2 bases, J lost 3 bases, and 8 bases lay in between. This CDR3 spans 13 amino acids. Germline CDR1 is GTSNPN and CDR2 is SVGIG (reference sequence). The entry originates in a study of beta chain features in type 1 diabetes. Study observations and caveats: For Type 1 diabetes patients, all four CD4+ subsets carried TCRB CDR3s that were moderately but significantly shorter. cDNA sequencing could over-represent cells with high TCR expression.

V gene TRBV30 combines with J gene TRBJ1-5, with D uncertain. The source material was naive CD4+ T cells from blood. This clonotype was obtained from a woman aged 18-30 years with type 1 diabetes. The CDR3 spells CAWSRQDNQPQHF. The CDR3 region has the DNA TGTGCCTGGAGTAGGCAGGACAATCAGCCCCAGCATTTT.